These T cell receptor beta chains were read from a single sample in a study of control samples from healthy donors and cancer patients. The repertoire was sequenced with immunoSEQ multiplex PCR; TCRdb's copy has only in-frame clones and lacks some. This sample has 260,000 or so clones; about four fifths occur once, and the top ten carry 13%. The specimen was PBMCs. Source of these receptors: a woman aged 55-70 years with lung cancer. CDR3s include the opening cysteine and the closing phenylalanine or tryptophan. The order of the fields is CDR3 protein, V gene, J gene, D gene. A D gene is named only where the DNA matches it firmly.

CASSVNSGSSYNEQFF,TRBV9,TRBJ2-1,TRBD2
CASKESAGGSYNEQFF,TRBV19,TRBJ2-1,TRBD2
CASSPGVESYNEQFF,TRBV11-2,TRBJ2-1,NA
CASSSQGGGTEAFF,TRBV5-1,TRBJ1-1,TRBD1
CASSPIWTGVERNTIYF,TRBV4-1,TRBJ1-3,TRBD1
CASSPRSQGFTATQYF,TRBV18,TRBJ2-3,NA
CAISPLGTEYNSGNTIYF,TRBV10-3,TRBJ1-3,TRBD1
CASSEEGTSGSYGQYF,TRBV2,TRBJ2-7,TRBD2
CASSFLGGYTF,TRBV5-1,TRBJ1-2,NA
CAWTPRTPNTEAFF,TRBV30,TRBJ1-1,NA
CASFPGQTIQETQYF,TRBV5-1,TRBJ2-5,TRBD1
CAISEEAGGAKNIQYF,TRBV10-3,TRBJ2-4,TRBD2
CASDRPGYNEQFF,TRBV12-3/TRBV12-4,TRBJ2-1,NA